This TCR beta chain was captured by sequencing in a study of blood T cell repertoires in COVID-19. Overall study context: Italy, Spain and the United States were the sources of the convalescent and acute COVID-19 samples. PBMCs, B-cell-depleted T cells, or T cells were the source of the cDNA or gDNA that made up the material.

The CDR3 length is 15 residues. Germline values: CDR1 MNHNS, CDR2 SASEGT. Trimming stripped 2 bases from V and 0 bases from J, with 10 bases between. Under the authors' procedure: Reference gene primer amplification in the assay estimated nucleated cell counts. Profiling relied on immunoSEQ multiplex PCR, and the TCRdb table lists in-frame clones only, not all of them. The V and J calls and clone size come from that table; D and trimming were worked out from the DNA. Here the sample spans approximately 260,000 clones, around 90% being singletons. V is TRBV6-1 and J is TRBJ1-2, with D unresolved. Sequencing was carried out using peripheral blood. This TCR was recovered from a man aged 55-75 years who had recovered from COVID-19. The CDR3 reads CASSELREANYGYTF. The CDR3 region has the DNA TGTGCCAGCAGTGAACTACGTGAGGCTAACTATGGCTACACCTTC.